The next 20 T cell receptor beta chains were all read from a single sample in a study of radiotherapy plus CTLA-4 blockade in lung cancer. Some clones are missing from TCRdb's copy, which holds only in-frame ones; the method was immunoSEQ multiplex PCR. Among about 59,000 clones listed, 70% to 85% were seen once. Sequenced material: peripheral blood, taken from a patient treated with radiotherapy plus ipilimumab. The receptors shown here come from a human donor with non-small cell lung cancer whose response to radiotherapy plus ipilimumab could not be evaluated.

The rearrangement links TRBV25-1 to TRBJ1-5; TRBD1 matches at 10 bases. The trim removed 3 bases at V and 5 bases at J, leaving 7 bases unmatched. The CDR3 is 16 amino acids. Per germline, CDR1 MGHDK and CDR2 SYGVNS. The CDR3 reads CASSDAGTGVDQPQHF. The CDR3 bases are TGTGCCAGCAGTGATGCCGGGACAGGGGTAGATCAGCCCCAGCATTTT.

The chain uses TRBV28 and TRBJ2-1; perhaps TRBD2 as D (6 bases). V was pared by 8 bases and J by 5 bases, with 19 bases between. Germline CDR1 is MDHEN and CDR2 is SYDVKM. This CDR3 region has 15 residues. DNA for the CDR3: TGTGCCAGCGCGATCCCACTAGCCCTTAACAATGAGCAGTTCTTC. Translation: CASAIPLALNNEQFF.

Turning to this clone: At one of its ends the junction is not consistent with the germline gene, which may arise from a read error. The sample has other DNA sequences that encode this CDR3 too. V usage is TRBV4-1 and J usage is TRBJ1-4, with D possibly TRBD1 on 6 matching bases. The CDR3 totals 14 residues. The germline CDR1 and CDR2 sequences are MGHRA and YSYEKL. The CDR3 nucleotides read TGTGCCAGCAGCCAAGAAGGGGGTAATGAAAAACTGTTTTTT. Protein sequence: CASSQEGGNEKLFF.

The gene calls are TRBV27 and TRBJ2-1; TRBD2 is a possible D gene (5 bases). The CDR3 totals 14 residues. The germline gives CDR1 MNHEY, CDR2 SMNVEV (reference sequence). The V gene lost 8 bases and the J gene lost 6 bases, with 17 bases spanning the gap. The CDR3: CASRSRERLNEQFF. The CDR3 nucleotides are TGTGCCAGCCGGTCCCGGGAACGCCTCAATGAGCAGTTCTTC.

Within the sample, this clone is medium-sized (0.01 to 0.1%). The chain recombines TRBV30 with TRBJ1-5; 7 positions agree with TRBD1. The V and J ends lost 3 bases and 5 bases, in that order; junction bases with no gene match: 4. In germline, CDR1 is GTSNPN, CDR2 SVGIG (reference sequence). The CDR3 length is 13 residues. The CDR3 DNA reads as TGTGCCTGGAGGTCACAGGGGCATCAGCCCCAGCATTTT. Residues: CAWRSQGHQPQHF.

The chain uses TRBV6-4 and TRBJ2-3; 7 nucleotides align to TRBD2. The CDR3 spans 20 residues. Germline CDR1 is MRHNA and CDR2 is SNTAGT. Unmatched junction bases numbered 20, after V lost 3 bases and J lost 2 bases. Written as DNA, the CDR3 is TGTGCCAGCAGTGATTTTTTGGCAGCCTCCCCCGGGAGGATCACAGATACGCAGTATTTT. The encoded protein is CASSDFLAASPGRITDTQYF.

This clone appeared once. The chain links TRBV28 to TRBJ2-5; D is uncertain. Trimming pared 5 bases from V and 1 base from J, leaving 8 bases between. Germline V gene lookup returns CDR1 MDHEN and CDR2 SYDVKM. The length of the CDR3 is 13 residues. For the CDR3, the DNA is TGTGCCAGCAGTATGGCAGGCCAAGAGACCCAGTACTTC. Translating it yields CASSMAGQETQYF.

The sample holds a few counts of this clone. V usage is TRBV28 and J usage is TRBJ2-5, with a tentative D call TRBD2 (6 bases). Germline CDR1 is MDHEN and CDR2 is SYDVKM. This CDR3 region has 15 residues. Trimming cost V 5 bases and J 5 bases, with 18 bases left between them. CDR3 sequence: CASSPPFGSRETQYF. As DNA, the CDR3 is TGTGCCAGCAGTCCCCCCTTCGGGAGTCGGGAGACCCAGTACTTC.

For the CDR3, the DNA is TGTGCCTGGAGTATCCAGATAAACGAGCAGTACTTC. This encodes CAWSIQINEQYF. J is TRBJ2-7 and V is TRBV30; no firm D call. V lost 2 bases, J lost 5 bases, and 10 bases lay in between. This CDR3 is 12 amino acids long. Looked up from germline, CDR1 is GTSNPN and CDR2 is SVGIG (reference sequence).

The chain links TRBV28 to TRBJ2-7; a possible D gene is TRBD2 (5 bases). The CDR3 sequence is 13 residues long. Trimming took off 4 bases at V and 3 bases at J, with 10 bases between the two ends. The germline V gene encodes CDR1 MDHEN and CDR2 SYDVKM. For the CDR3, the DNA is TGTGCCAGCAGTTCCAGCGGATACTACGAGCAGTACTTC. Protein product: CASSSSGYYEQYF.

This chain uses TRBV2 with TRBJ2-5; possibly TRBD2 for D (6 bases). This CDR3 is built from 14 residues. CDR1 and CDR2 (germline): SNHLY, FYNNEI. Trimming stripped 2 bases from V and 1 base from J, with 8 bases between. The CDR3 reads CASSETRGQETQYF. In nucleotides, the CDR3 is TGTGCCAGCAGTGAAACGCGGGGCCAAGAGACCCAGTACTTC. The whole variable domain, remainder taken from reference TRBV2 and TRBJ2-5, is EPEVTQTPSHQVTQMGQEVILRCVPISNHLYFYWYRQILGQKVEFLVSFYNNEISEKSEIFDDQFSVERPDGSNFTLKIRSTKLEDSAMYFCASSETRGQETQYFGPGTRLLVL.

The V gene is TRBV6-6, the J gene TRBJ1-1, with D tentatively TRBD1 (5 bases). Trimming took 2 bases from V and 4 from J, leaving 14 bases between them. CDR1 is MNHNY and CDR2 is SVGAGI in the germline V gene (reference sequence). The CDR3 spans 15 residues. CDR3 nucleotide sequence: TGTGCCAGCAGTTACGGCAGGGTTTCAGGCACTGAAGCTTTCTTT. Translating it yields CASSYGRVSGTEAFF.

The rearrangement joins TRBV19 to TRBJ1-3, with D possibly being TRBD1 (6 bases). Germline loops: CDR1 LNHDA, CDR2 SQIVND (reference sequence). The CDR3 length is 16 residues. Trimming cost V 6 bases and J 0 bases, with 15 bases left between them. The CDR3 sequence is CASSILRTDSGNTIYF. As DNA, the CDR3 is TGTGCCAGTAGCATCCTCCGGACAGACTCTGGAAACACCATATATTTT.

This clone was detected once. The chain joins TRBV4-1 to TRBJ2-5; TRBD2 matches at 11 bases. The CDR3 extends over 18 amino acids. The V segment lost 0 bases and the J segment 1 base; nucleotides outside the gene matches: 7. Germline-derived CDR1 and CDR2 are MGHRA and YSYEKL. CDR3 DNA sequence: TGCGCCAGCAGCCAAGATCCCGCGCTAGCGGGAGGCCAAGAGACCCAGTACTTC. It yields the protein CASSQDPALAGGQETQYF.

The chain carries TRBV27 and TRBJ1-5; perhaps TRBD1 as D (6 bases). Per germline, CDR1 MNHEY and CDR2 SMNVEV (reference sequence). The CDR3 is 15 amino acids. Trimming took off 4 bases at V and 1 base at J, with 11 bases between the two ends. The CDR3 coding sequence is TGTGCCAGCAGTTATCAGGGGTTGAGCAATCAGCCCCAGCATTTT. The encoded protein is CASSYQGLSNQPQHF.

The gene calls are TRBV6-1 and TRBJ2-7; 11 nucleotides line up with TRBD2. Trimming cost V 8 bases and J 2 bases; bases outside gene matches: 2. The CDR3 is made up of 13 amino acids. Germline V gene data show CDR1 as MNHNS and CDR2 as SASEGT. The DNA of the CDR3 is TGTGCCAGCGGGACTAGCGGACCCTACGAGCAGTACTTC. Its protein product is CASGTSGPYEQYF.

The chain links TRBV7-2 to TRBJ2-5; D might be TRBD2 (6 bases). CDR3 length equals 14 residues. Trimming took 3 bases from V and 4 from J, leaving 12 bases between them. Looked up from germline, CDR1 is SGHTA and CDR2 is FQGNSA. CDR3 protein: CASSFQGGPETQYF. CDR3 DNA: TGTGCCAGCAGCTTCCAAGGAGGGCCAGAGACCCAGTACTTC. The complete variable domain, with remaining parts taken from reference TRBV7-2 and TRBJ2-5, reads GAGVSQSPSNKVTEKGKDVELRCDPISGHTALYWYRQSLGQGLEFLIYFQGNSAPDKSGLPSDRFSAERTGGSVSTLTIQRTQQEDSAVYLCASSFQGGPETQYFGPGTRLLVL.

The chain has TRBV5-1 and TRBJ2-5, with a tentative D call TRBD2 (6 bases). V was trimmed by 0 bases and J by 2 bases, leaving 11 bases between them. Germline loops: CDR1 SGHRS, CDR2 YFSETQ. The CDR3 is made up of 15 amino acids. The CDR3 bases are TGCGCCAGCAGCTTGGGTGTGGGACTGCAAGAGACCCAGTACTTC. The encoded protein is CASSLGVGLQETQYF.

This chain connects TRBV2 to TRBJ1-3; the match to TRBD1 covers 11 bases. The ends lost 7 bases at V and 10 bases at J; junction bases unmatched: 9. This CDR3 is built from 14 residues. Germline V gene data show CDR1 as SNHLY and CDR2 as FYNNEI. The CDR3 sequence: CASNGQGAAGTIYF. The CDR3 bases are TGTGCCAGCAATGGACAGGGGGCTGCGGGGACCATATATTTT.

The genes are TRBV4-1 and TRBJ1-1; TRBD1 agrees at 7 bases. Germline lookup yields CDR1 MGHRA and CDR2 YSYEKL. Trimming took 3 bases from V and 10 from J; bases not matched to a gene: 14. This CDR3 has 15 amino acids. CDR3 in amino acids: CASSQVGTSSGGAFF. The CDR3 DNA follows: TGCGCCAGCAGCCAGGTTGGGACCTCCTCAGGGGGAGCTTTCTTT.